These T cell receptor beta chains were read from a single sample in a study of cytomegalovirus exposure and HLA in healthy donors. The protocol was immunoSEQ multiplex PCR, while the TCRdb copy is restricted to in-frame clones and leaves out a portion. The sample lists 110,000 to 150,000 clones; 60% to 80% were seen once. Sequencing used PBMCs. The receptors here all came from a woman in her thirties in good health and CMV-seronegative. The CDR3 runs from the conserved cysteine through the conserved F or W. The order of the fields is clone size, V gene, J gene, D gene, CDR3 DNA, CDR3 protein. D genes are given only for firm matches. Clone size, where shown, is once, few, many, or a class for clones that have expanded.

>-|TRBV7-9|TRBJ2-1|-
TGTGCCAGCAGCTTCCCCATTTACAATGAGCAGTTCTTC
CASSFPIYNEQFF
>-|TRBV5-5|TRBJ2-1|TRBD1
TGTGCCAGCAGCGTGGTTCCTGGGACGGGACAGGGGAAATTCAATGAGCAGTTCTTC
CASSVVPGTGQGKFNEQFF
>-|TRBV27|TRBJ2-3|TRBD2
TGTGCCAGCAGTACCTTAACTAGCGGGACCGCAGATACGCAGTATTTT
CASSTLTSGTADTQYF
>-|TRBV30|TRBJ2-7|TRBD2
TGTGCCTGGAATGTAGCGGGAGCCCTCGAGCAGTACTTC
CAWNVAGALEQYF
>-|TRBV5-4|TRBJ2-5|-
TGTGCCAGCAGCTTGCCTGAAGAGACCCAGTACTTC
CASSLPEETQYF
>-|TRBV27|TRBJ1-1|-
TGTGCCAGCAGTTTCAGCGCAGGGTTGGCGACTGAAGCTTTCTTT
CASSFSAGLATEAFF
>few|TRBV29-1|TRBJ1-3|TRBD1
TGCAGCGTCATACCGGGACAGGGGGATTTATACTCTGGAAACACCATATATTTT
CSVIPGQGDLYSGNTIYF
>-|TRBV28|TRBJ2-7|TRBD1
TGTGCCAGCAGTACGGGACAGGTCCCTAAATTAGTCGAGCAGTACTTC
CASSTGQVPKLVEQYF
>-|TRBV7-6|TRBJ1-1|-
TGTGCCAGCAGCCCAGGTCGGGGGGCACCCCCTGAAGCTTTCTTT
CASSPGRGAPPEAFF
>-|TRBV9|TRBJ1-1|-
TGTGCCAGCAGCGACGCCTCGGGGTCGACTGAAGCTTTCTTT
CASSDASGSTEAFF
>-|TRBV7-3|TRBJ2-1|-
TGTGCCAGCAGCCCCGGACAGATACACAATGAGCAGTTCTTC
CASSPGQIHNEQFF
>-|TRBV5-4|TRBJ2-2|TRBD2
TGTGCCAGCAGCCCCGGACGGGGGGCCGGGGAGCTGTTTTTT
CASSPGRGAGELFF
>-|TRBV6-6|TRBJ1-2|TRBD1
TGTGCCAGCAGTTACAGGGGACAGCGATTCTATGGCTACACCTTC
CASSYRGQRFYGYTF
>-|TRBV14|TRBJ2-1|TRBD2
TGTGCCAGCAGCCAAGTAGCGGGTTCCTACAATGAGCAGTTCTTC
CASSQVAGSYNEQFF
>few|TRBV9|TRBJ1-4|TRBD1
TGTGCCAGCAGCTTCGGACAGGGGGCGGATGAAAAACTGTTTTTT
CASSFGQGADEKLFF
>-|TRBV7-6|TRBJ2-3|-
TGTGCCAGCAGCGCCAGGTCTCCAGATACGCAGTATTTT
CASSARSPDTQYF
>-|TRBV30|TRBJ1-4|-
TGTGCCTGGAGTGTAGGCGGATATGAAAAACTGTTTTTT
CAWSVGGYEKLFF
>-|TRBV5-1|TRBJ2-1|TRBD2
TGCGCCAGCAGCTTGGATCTAGCGGGGGGGCAAAATGAGCAGTTCTTC
CASSLDLAGGQNEQFF
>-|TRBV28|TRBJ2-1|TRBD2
TGTGCCAGCAGGAGAACCGGGACTAGCGGGATCAATGAGCAGTTCTTC
CASRRTGTSGINEQFF
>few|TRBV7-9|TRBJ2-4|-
TGTGCCAGCAGCAACCTACAGGGGACTGAAAACATTCAGTACTTC
CASSNLQGTENIQYF
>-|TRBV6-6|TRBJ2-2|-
TGTGCCAGCAGAACTGGGGGGAACGGGGAGCTGTTTTTT
CASRTGGNGELFF
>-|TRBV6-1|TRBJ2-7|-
TGTGCCAGCAGTGAATCCAGAAAGTACGAGCAGTACTTC
CASSESRKYEQYF
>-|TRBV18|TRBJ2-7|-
TGTGCCAGCTCGAGGCCGGGACAACCCTACGAGCAGTACTTC
CASSRPGQPYEQYF
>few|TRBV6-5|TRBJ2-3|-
TGTGCCAGCAGTTACGGGCTGGTCCCAACAGATACGCAGTATTTT
CASSYGLVPTDTQYF
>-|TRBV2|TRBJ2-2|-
TGTGCCAGCGGGGGCCCCTTTACCGGGGAGCTGTTTTTT
CASGGPFTGELFF
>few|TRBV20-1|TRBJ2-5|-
TGCAGTGTGGCGGGGACGGAGACCCAGTACTTC
CSVAGTETQYF
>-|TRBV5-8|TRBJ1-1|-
TGTGCCAGCTTATCTCGAAACGGGGACACTGAAGCTTTCTTT
CASLSRNGDTEAFF